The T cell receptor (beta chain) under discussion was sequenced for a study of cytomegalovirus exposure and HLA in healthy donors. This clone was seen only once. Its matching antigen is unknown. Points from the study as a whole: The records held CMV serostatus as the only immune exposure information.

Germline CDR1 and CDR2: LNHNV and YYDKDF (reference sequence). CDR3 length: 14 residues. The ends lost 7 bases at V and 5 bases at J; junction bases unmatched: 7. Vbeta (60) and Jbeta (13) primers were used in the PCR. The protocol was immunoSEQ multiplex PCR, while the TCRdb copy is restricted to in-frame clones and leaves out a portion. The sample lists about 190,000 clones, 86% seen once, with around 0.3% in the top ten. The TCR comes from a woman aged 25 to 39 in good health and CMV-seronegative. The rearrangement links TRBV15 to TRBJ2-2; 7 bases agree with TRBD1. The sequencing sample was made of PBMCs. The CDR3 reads CATTKGARTGELFF. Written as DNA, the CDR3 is TGTGCCACCACGAAGGGGGCGCGAACCGGGGAGCTGTTTTTT.